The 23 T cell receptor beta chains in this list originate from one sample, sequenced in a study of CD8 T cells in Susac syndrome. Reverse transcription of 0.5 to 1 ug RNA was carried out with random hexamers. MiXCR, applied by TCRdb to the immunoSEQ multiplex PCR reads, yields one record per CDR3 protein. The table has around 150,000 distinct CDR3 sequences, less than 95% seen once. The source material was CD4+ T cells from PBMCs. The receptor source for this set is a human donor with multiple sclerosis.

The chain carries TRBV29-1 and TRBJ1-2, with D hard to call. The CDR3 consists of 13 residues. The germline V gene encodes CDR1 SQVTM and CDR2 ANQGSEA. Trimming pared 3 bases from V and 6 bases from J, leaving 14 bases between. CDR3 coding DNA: TGCAGCGTTGAGAAGAGTACCGATAATGGCTACACCTTC. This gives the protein CSVEKSTDNGYTF.

DNA for the CDR3: TGTGCCAGCAGTTTAGGCGGGGCGCTTACTGAAGCTTTCTTT. Translation gives CASSLGGALTEAFF. The chain is built from TRBV12-3 or TRBV12-4 and TRBJ1-1; D is possibly TRBD1 (5 bases). V dropped 1 base and J dropped 5 bases, with 11 bases sitting between them. CDR3 length: 14 residues.

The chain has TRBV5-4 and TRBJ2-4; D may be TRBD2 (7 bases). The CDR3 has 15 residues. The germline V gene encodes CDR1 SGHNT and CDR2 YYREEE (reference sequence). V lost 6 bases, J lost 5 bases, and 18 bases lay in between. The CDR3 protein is CASTLKGGRENIQYF. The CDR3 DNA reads TGTGCCAGCACCCTAAAGGGGGGGCGAGAAAACATTCAGTACTTC.

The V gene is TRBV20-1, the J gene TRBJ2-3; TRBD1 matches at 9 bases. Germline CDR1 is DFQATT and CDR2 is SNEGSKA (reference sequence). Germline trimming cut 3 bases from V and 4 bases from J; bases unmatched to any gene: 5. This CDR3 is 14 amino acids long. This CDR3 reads CSASPGTGSDTQYF. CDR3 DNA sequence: TGCAGTGCTAGCCCTGGGACAGGGTCAGATACGCAGTATTTT.

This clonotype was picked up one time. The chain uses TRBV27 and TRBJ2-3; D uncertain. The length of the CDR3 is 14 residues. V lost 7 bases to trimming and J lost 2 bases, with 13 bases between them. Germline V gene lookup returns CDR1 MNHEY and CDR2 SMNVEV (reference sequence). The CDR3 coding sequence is TGTGCCAGCACCTTGTCGGGTCCCACAGATACGCAGTATTTT. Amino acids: CASTLSGPTDTQYF.

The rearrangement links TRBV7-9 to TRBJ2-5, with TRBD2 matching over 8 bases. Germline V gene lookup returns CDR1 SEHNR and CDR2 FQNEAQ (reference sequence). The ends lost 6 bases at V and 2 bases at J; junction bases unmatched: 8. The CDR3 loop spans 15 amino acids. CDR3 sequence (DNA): TGTGCCAGCAGTACCGGGACTAGGACTCAAGAGACCCAGTACTTC. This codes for CASSTGTRTQETQYF.

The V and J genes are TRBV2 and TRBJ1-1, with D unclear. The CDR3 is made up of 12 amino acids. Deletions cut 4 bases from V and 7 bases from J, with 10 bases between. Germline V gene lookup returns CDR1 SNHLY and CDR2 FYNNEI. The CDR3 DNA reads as TGTGCCAGCAGTGGTTCGGGAAATGAAGCTTTCTTT. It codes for CASSGSGNEAFF.

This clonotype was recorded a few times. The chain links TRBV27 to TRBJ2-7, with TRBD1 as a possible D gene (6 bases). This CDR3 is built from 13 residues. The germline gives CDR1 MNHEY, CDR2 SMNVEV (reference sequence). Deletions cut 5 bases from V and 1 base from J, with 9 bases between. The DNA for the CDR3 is TGTGCCAGCAGTCCGACAGGTTCCTACGAGCAGTACTTC. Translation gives CASSPTGSYEQYF.

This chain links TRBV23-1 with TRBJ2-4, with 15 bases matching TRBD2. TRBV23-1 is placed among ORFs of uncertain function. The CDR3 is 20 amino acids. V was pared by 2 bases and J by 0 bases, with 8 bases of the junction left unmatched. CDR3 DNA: TGCGCCAGCAGTCAACCCGGACTAGCGGGAGGGCCTCCAGCCAAAAACATTCAGTACTTC. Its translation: CASSQPGLAGGPPAKNIQYF.

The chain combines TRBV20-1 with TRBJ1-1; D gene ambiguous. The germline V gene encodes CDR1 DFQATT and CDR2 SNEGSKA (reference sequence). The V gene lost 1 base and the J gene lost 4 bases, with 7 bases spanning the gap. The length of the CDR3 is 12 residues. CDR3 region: CSARVGSTEAFF. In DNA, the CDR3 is TGCAGTGCTAGAGTTGGGAGCACTGAAGCTTTCTTT.

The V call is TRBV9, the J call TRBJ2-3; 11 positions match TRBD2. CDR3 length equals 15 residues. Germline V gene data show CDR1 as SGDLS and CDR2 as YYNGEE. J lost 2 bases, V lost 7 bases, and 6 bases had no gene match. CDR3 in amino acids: CASRPTSGATDTQYF. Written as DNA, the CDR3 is TGTGCCAGCCGTCCGACTAGCGGGGCCACAGATACGCAGTATTTT.

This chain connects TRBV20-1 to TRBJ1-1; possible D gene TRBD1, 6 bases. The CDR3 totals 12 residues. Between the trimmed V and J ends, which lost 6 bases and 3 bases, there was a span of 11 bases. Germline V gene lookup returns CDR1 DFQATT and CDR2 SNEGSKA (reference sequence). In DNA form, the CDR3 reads TGCAGTGCGACACAGGGAGACACTGAAGCTTTCTTT. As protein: CSATQGDTEAFF.

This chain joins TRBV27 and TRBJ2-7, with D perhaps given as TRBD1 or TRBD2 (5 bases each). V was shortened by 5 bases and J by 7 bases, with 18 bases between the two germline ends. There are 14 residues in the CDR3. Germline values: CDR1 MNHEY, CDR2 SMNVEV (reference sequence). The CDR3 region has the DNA TGTGCCAGCAGTCTCCGGGACCAGACGGGGGAGCAGTACTTC. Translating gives CASSLRDQTGEQYF.

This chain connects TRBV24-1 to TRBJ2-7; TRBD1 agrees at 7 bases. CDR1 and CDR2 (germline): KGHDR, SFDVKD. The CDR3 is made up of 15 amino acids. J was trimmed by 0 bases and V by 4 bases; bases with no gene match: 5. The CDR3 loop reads CATSDPRQGSYEQYF. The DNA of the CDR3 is TGTGCCACCAGTGACCCCCGACAGGGCTCCTACGAGCAGTACTTC.

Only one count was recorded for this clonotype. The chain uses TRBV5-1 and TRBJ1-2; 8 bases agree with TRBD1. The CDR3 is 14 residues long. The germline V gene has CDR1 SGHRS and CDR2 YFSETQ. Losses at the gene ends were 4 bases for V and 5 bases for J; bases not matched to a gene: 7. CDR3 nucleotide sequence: TGCGCCAGCAGCCGGTCGACAGGGGCTTATGGCTACACCTTC. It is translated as CASSRSTGAYGYTF.

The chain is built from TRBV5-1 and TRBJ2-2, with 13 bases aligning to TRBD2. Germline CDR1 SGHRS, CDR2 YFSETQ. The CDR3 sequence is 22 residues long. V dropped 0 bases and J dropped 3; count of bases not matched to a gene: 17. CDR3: CASSLAGTSGAPVLRDTGELFF. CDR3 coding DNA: TGCGCCAGCAGCTTGGCCGGGACTAGCGGGGCCCCGGTGCTGAGAGACACCGGGGAGCTGTTTTTT.

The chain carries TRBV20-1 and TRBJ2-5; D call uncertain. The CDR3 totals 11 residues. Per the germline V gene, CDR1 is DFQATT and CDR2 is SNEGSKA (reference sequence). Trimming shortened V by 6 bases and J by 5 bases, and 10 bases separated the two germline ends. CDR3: CSAAMVETQYF. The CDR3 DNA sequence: TGCAGTGCCGCGATGGTGGAGACCCAGTACTTC.

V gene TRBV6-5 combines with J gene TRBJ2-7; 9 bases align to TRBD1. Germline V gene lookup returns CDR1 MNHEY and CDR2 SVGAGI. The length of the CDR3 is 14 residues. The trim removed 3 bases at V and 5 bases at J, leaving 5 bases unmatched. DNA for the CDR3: TGTGCCAGCAGTTATGGGACAGGGTTGGACGAGCAGTACTTC. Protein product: CASSYGTGLDEQYF.

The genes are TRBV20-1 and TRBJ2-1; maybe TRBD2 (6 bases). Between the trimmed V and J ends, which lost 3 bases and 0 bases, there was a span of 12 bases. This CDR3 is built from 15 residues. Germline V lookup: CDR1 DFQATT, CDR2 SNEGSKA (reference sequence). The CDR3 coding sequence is TGCAGTGCTAGGGAGCGGGCCTTCTCCTACAATGAGCAGTTCTTC. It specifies CSARERAFSYNEQFF.

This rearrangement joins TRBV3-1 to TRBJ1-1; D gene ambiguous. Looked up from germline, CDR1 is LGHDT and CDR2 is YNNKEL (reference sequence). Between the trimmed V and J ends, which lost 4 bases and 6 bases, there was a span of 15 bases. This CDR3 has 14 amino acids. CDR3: CASSRATLSSEAFF. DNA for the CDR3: TGTGCCAGCAGCCGGGCGACACTTTCCTCTGAAGCTTTCTTT.

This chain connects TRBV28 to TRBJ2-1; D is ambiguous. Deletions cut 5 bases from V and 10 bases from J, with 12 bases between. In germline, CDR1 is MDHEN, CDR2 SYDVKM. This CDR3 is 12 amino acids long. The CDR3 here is CASSTQYIEQFF. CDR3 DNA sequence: TGTGCCAGCAGTACTCAATACATCGAGCAGTTCTTC.

This CDR3 is CSVLRVLETQYF. The CDR3 region has the DNA TGCAGCGTTCTTAGGGTATTAGAGACCCAGTACTTC. This chain joins TRBV29-1 and TRBJ2-5, with no clear D. V shed 5 bases and J shed 4 bases, with 11 bases lying between them. Germline V lookup: CDR1 SQVTM, CDR2 ANQGSEA. The CDR3 covers 12 residues.

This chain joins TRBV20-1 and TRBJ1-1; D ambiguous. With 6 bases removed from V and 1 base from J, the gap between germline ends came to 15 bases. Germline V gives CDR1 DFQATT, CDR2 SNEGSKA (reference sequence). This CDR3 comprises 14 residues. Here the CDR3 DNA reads TGCAGTGCCCCCTTAAGCCGGACGAACACTGAAGCTTTCTTT. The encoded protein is CSAPLSRTNTEAFF.